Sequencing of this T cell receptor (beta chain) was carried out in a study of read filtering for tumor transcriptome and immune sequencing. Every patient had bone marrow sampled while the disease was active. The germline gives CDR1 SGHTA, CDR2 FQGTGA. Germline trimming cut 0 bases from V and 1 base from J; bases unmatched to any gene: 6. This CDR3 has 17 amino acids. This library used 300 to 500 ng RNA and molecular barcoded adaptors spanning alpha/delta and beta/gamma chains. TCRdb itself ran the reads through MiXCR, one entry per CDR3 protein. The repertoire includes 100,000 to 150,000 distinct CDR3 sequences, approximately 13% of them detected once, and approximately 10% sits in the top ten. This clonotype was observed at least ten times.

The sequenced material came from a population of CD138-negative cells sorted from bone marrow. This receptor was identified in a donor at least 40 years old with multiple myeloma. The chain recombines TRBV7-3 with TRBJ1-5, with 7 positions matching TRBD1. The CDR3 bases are TGTGCCAGCAGCTTAACCGGTCAGGGGGTCAGCAATCAGCCCCAGCATTTT. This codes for CASSLTGQGVSNQPQHF.